Reported below is one TCR beta chain. No cognate antigen has been identified for it. Base qualities are missing; no much larger clone stands one base away. The data are from a study of T cell repertoires in urothelial bladder cancer (dated by TCRdb to the late 2010s). About the study as a whole: Of the roughly 12 resected lesions, three were clinically staged as cT0, three as cTa, three as cT1 and three as cT2 or greater. Roughly 12 patients with bladder lesions who were undergoing transurethral resection were prospectively identified. Some 11 resected bladder lesions, consisting of urothelial carcinoma (UC+) and benign (UC-) specimens, were examined. In the study, clonality of the TCR repertoire in bladder tumors was compared against clonality in benign bladder inflammation. Beyond this particular receptor, the publication reports: In carcinoma specimens, one T-cell clone made up as much as 17% of infiltrating lymphocytes, versus over 1.5% in benign specimens. The median percentage of tumor infiltrating lymphocytes was approximately 2% in carcinoma specimens and around 11% in benign specimens. Urothelial carcinoma specimens had fewer T cells than benign specimens, with medians of 5,569 and 25,872.

The TCR beta chain CDR3 region was sequenced with the immunoSEQ assay. In the paper's pipeline: For every specimen, the T-cell fraction, clonal dominance and maximum TCR clone frequency were calculated. The table was pulled from immuneACCESS by TCRdb, which kept in-frame rearrangements only. Such tables lose some clones; where checked, under half of the loss comes from unresolved V genes, and the rest has no known cause. V and J calls and clone size are as listed in that table; D and trimming were resolved from the DNA. This sample gives 13,000 or so clones in total; 60% to 75% of them show up just once. Of the sample, roughly 8.7% falls within the top ten clones. Bladder lesion specimens were obtained at transurethral resection and were stored at -80C. DNA was isolated from bladder specimens obtained during transurethral resection. As encoded in the germline V gene (reference sequence), CDR1 is LNHDA while CDR2 is SQIVND. Including cysteine and phenylalanine, the CDR3 has 17 amino acids. The only DNA kept is the CDR3, 51 bases in frame from the first base. Trimmed from V: 4 bases; trimmed from J: 3 bases; junction bases lacking a gene match: 8.

This sequence originates from a human donor with urothelial carcinoma. The material sequenced was tumor-infiltrating cells from bladder cancer. Recombination connected TRBV19 to TRBJ2-2; 10 of the junction bases match TRBD1. This receptor has the CDR3 CASSTDWGQGYTGELFF. The nucleotides are TGTGCCAGTAGTACCGACTGGGGACAGGGGTACACCGGGGAGCTGTTTTTT. With the portions outside the CDR3 filled from the reference TRBV19 and TRBJ2-2 genes, the complete variable region becomes DGGITQSPKYLFRKEGQNVTLSCEQNLNHDAMYWYRQDPGQGLRLIYYSQIVNDFQKGDIAEGYSVSREKKESFPLTVTSAQKNPTAFYLCASSTDWGQGYTGELFFGEGSRLTVL.